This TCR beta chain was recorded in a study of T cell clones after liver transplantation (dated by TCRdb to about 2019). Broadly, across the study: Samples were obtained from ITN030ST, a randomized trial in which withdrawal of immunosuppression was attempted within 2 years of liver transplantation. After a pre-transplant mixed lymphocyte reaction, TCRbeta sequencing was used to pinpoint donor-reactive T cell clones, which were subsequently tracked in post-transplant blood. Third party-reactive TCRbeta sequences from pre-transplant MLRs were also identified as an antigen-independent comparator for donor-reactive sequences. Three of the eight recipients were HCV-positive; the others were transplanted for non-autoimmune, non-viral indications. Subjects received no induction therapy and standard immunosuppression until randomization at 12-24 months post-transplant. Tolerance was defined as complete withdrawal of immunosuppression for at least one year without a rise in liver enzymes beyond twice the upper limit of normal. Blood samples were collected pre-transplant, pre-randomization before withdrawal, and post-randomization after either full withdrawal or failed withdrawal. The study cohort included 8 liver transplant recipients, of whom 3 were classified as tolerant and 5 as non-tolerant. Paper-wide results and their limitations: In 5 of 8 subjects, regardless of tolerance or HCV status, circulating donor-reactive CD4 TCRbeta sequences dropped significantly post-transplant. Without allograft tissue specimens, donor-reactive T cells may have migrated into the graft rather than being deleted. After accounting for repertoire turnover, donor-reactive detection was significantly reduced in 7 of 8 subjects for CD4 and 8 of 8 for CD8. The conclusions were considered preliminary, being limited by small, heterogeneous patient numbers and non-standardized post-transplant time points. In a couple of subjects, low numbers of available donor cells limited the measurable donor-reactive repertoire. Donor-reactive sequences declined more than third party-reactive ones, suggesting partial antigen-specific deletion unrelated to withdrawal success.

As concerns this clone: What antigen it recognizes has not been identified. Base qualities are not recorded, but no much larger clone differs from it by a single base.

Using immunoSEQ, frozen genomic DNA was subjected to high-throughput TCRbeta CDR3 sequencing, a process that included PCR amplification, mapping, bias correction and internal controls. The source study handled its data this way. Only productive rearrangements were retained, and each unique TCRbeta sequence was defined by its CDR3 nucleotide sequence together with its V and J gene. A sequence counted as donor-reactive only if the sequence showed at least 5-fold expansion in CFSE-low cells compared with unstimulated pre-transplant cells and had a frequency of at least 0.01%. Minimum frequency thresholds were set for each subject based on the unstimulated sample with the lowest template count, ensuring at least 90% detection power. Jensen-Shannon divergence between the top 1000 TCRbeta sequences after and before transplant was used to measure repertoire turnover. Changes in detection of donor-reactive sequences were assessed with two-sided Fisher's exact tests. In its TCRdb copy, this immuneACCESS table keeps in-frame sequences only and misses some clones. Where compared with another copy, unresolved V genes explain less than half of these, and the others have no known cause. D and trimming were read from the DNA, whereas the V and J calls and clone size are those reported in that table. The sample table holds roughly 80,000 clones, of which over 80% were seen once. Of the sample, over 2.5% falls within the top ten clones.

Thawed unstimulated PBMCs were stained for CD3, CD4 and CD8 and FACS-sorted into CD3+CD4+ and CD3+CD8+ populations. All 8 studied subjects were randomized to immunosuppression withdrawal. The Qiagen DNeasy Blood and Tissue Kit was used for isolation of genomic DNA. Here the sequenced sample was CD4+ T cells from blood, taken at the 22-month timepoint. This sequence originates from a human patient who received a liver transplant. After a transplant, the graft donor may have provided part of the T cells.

The CDR3 region reads CASSRPFEGGVQYF. The bases are TGCGCCAGCAGCCGGCCGTTTGAGGGAGGAGTACAGTACTTC. The chain is encoded by TRBV4-1 joined to TRBJ2-7; TRBD2 might be the D gene, on 6 matching bases. The CDR3 runs 14 amino acids, cysteine and phenylalanine included. The CDR3 DNA has 42 bases and is translated from base 1. V and J are truncated by 4 bases and 10 bases respectively, leaving an intervening sequence of 20 bases. CDR1 and CDR2, looked up from the germline V gene, are MGHRA and YSYEKL.